The 19 T cell receptor beta chains below were found in one sample sequenced in a study of CD8+ T cells in alopecia areata. Extracted RNA was reverse transcribed, and the resulting cDNA served as sequencing template. Measured with immunoSEQ multiplex PCR; TCRdb has only the in-frame clones, and not every one. The table lists roughly 210,000 clones, 43% of them singletons. Described treatment: oral pan-JAK inhibitor, 5-10 mg twice daily. The specimen comprised CD4+ T cells sorted from blood, sampled between weeks 36 and 40, from a patient treated with tofacitinib. These receptor sequences come from a human donor with alopecia areata.

This clone has more than one count but fewer than ten. The chain carries TRBV7-2 and TRBJ2-5, with 8 bases lining up with TRBD1. CDR1 is SGHTA, CDR2 FQGNSA, per germline. This CDR3 region has 15 residues. V lost 4 bases, J lost 2 bases, and 6 bases stayed unmatched. CDR3 sequence reads: CASSSTGTGQETQYF. The CDR3 nucleotides read TGTGCCAGCAGCTCCACCGGGACAGGACAAGAGACCCAGTACTTC.

The chain carries TRBV12-5 and TRBJ1-2; 8 bases match TRBD1. The germline CDR1 and CDR2 sequences are LGHNT and FRNRAP. After removal of 6 bases from V and 3 bases from J, the junction contained 3 bases not matched to a gene. The CDR3 is 13 amino acids. DNA of the CDR3: TGTGCTAGTGGCCTGGACAGGGACTATGGCTACACCTTC. As protein: CASGLDRDYGYTF.

The chain joins TRBV11-3 to TRBJ2-2, with 10 bases identical to TRBD2. The germline V gene has CDR1 SGHNT and CDR2 YENEEA. The CDR3 is 15 amino acids. The junction had 4 bases not matched to a gene; V was cut back by 5 bases and J by 4 bases. CDR3 sequence reads: CASSPRTSGTGELFF. Here the CDR3 DNA reads TGTGCCAGCAGCCCCCGGACTAGCGGCACCGGGGAGCTGTTTTTT. Full variable domain (remainder filled in from reference TRBV11-3 and TRBJ2-2): EAGVVQSPRYKIIEKKQPVAFWCNPISGHNTLYWYLQNLGQGPELLIRYENEEAVDDSQLPKDRFSAERLKGVDSTLKIQPAELGDSAVYLCASSPRTSGTGELFFGEGSRLTVL.

The J gene is TRBJ2-1, the V gene TRBV2; D unclear. Trimming shortened V by 5 bases and J by 4 bases, and 9 bases separated the two germline ends. The germline V gene encodes CDR1 SNHLY and CDR2 FYNNEI. CDR3 size: 13 residues. CDR3 sequence reads: CASSNPTYNEQFF. CDR3 in DNA: TGTGCCAGCAGTAACCCGACGTACAATGAGCAGTTCTTC.

The chain joins TRBV30 to TRBJ1-4; 9 bases agree with TRBD1. The germline CDR1 and CDR2 sequences are GTSNPN and SVGIG (reference sequence). The ends lost 2 bases at V and 7 bases at J; junction bases unmatched: 5. The CDR3 totals 14 residues. Here the CDR3 reads CAWSLQGAGEKLFF. The CDR3 DNA is TGTGCCTGGAGTCTACAGGGGGCGGGTGAAAAACTGTTTTTT.

The chain links TRBV29-1 to TRBJ1-1; the match to TRBD1 covers 7 bases. V shed 7 bases, J shed 2 bases, and the junction held 10 bases outside the gene matches. The CDR3 is 14 amino acids. Germline V gene sequence: CDR1 SQVTM, CDR2 ANQGSEA. In DNA, the CDR3 is TGCAGCGCAAAAGACGGGACAGCAAACACTGAAGCTTTCTTT. This encodes CSAKDGTANTEAFF.

This clone has just a few counts. The chain links TRBV29-1 to TRBJ2-7, with D perhaps matching TRBD2 (6 bases). The CDR3 runs 13 residues. Germline CDR1 SQVTM, CDR2 ANQGSEA. Trimming pared 7 bases from V and 0 bases from J, leaving 13 bases between. This chain's CDR3 is CSAGPTSSYEQYF. The CDR3 nucleotides are TGCAGCGCCGGACCGACTAGCTCCTACGAGCAGTACTTC.

This clone turned up a few times. This sequence joins TRBV29-1 and TRBJ2-1; D possibly corresponds to TRBD2 (6 bases). Per the germline V gene, CDR1 is SQVTM and CDR2 is ANQGSEA. The CDR3 is made up of 14 amino acids. V was cut by 7 bases and J by 0 bases, with 13 bases left in between. CDR3 nucleotide sequence: TGCAGCGCGCGGGACGGGAGCTCCTACAATGAGCAGTTCTTC. Amino acid sequence: CSARDGSSYNEQFF.

In this sample, this clone turned up a few times. The rearrangement uses TRBV10-2 and TRBJ1-4; maybe TRBD1 (6 bases). Germline loops: CDR1 WSHSY, CDR2 SAAADI. Trimming cost V 6 bases and J 10 bases, with 18 bases left between them. This CDR3 comprises 14 residues. In DNA form, the CDR3 reads TGCGCCAGCAGATCCCAGGGGCCGATGGGAAAACTGTTTTTT. Amino acids: CASRSQGPMGKLFF.

The V gene is TRBV5-1, the J gene TRBJ2-1; D gene ambiguous. Germline loops: CDR1 SGHRS, CDR2 YFSETQ. V was clipped by 6 bases and J by 5 bases, with 12 bases between them. CDR3 length: 13 amino acids. CDR3 sequence: CASTARINNEQFF. In nucleotides, the CDR3 is TGCGCCAGCACCGCCCGCATCAACAATGAGCAGTTCTTC.

This clone came up a few times. The V gene is TRBV7-2, the J gene TRBJ1-4; D may be TRBD1 (5 bases). The V and J ends lost 0 bases and 8 bases respectively, with 13 bases between them. The germline V gene has CDR1 SGHTA and CDR2 FQGNSA. The CDR3 totals 15 residues. CDR3 residues: CASSLARGRGEKLFF. Here the CDR3 DNA reads TGTGCCAGCAGCTTAGCAAGGGGTCGAGGGGAAAAACTGTTTTTT.

This clone occurred a few times. The chain couples TRBV29-1 to TRBJ2-7; perhaps TRBD1 as D (5 bases). CDR3 size: 13 residues. The V gene lost 3 bases and the J gene lost 2 bases, with 11 bases spanning the gap. The germline gives CDR1 SQVTM, CDR2 ANQGSEA. This CDR3 is CSVDGAGTYEQYF. CDR3 sequence (DNA): TGCAGCGTTGATGGGGCAGGAACCTACGAGCAGTACTTC.

In this sample, this clone turned up a few times. V is TRBV5-4 and J is TRBJ2-2, with TRBD2 matching over 10 bases. The CDR3 loop spans 15 amino acids. Germline V lookup: CDR1 SGHNT, CDR2 YYREEE (reference sequence). Unmatched junction bases numbered 7, after V lost 4 bases and J lost 7 bases. DNA of the CDR3: TGTGCCAGCAGCGGCCTAGCGGGAGCGAACGGGGAGCTGTTTTTT. Amino acids: CASSGLAGANGELFF.

The rearrangement uses TRBV9 and TRBJ2-4; 7 bases are shared with TRBD2. V dropped 4 bases and J dropped 6; count of bases not matched to a gene: 4. Looked up from germline, CDR1 is SGDLS and CDR2 is YYNGEE. The CDR3 totals 13 residues. The CDR3 protein is CASSPGGINIQYF. CDR3 in DNA: TGTGCCAGCAGCCCGGGGGGAATAAACATTCAGTACTTC.

The J gene is TRBJ2-3, the V gene TRBV6-6; TRBD2 agrees at 8 bases. V lost 7 bases to trimming and J lost 1 base; unmatched junction nucleotides: 1. The CDR3 runs 13 residues. The germline V gene has CDR1 MNHNY and CDR2 SVGAGI (reference sequence). The CDR3 here is CASNGGGTDTQYF. CDR3 sequence (DNA): TGTGCCAGCAACGGGGGGGGCACAGATACGCAGTATTTT.

This clone appeared a few times. The rearrangement links TRBV4-1 to TRBJ1-4; tentative D call: TRBD1 (6 bases). Germline V lookup: CDR1 MGHRA, CDR2 YSYEKL. The CDR3 extends over 15 amino acids. The V gene lost 1 base and the J gene lost 1 base, with 7 bases spanning the gap. CDR3 DNA: TGCGCCAGCAGCCAAGGGGGACAAACTAATGAAAAACTGTTTTTT. Translated, it gives CASSQGGQTNEKLFF.

The V gene is TRBV5-1, the J gene TRBJ2-3; D ambiguous. The germline V gene encodes CDR1 SGHRS and CDR2 YFSETQ. The V gene lost 4 bases and the J gene lost 1 base, with 7 bases spanning the gap. The CDR3 consists of 13 residues. The CDR3 nucleotides are TGCGCCAGCAGCAAATCCGGCACAGATACGCAGTATTTT. This translates into CASSKSGTDTQYF.

About this clone: Different DNA sequences within this sample yield the same CDR3. The chain uses TRBV10-1 and TRBJ1-1; D is uncertain. The CDR3 runs 13 residues. The germline CDR1 and CDR2 sequences are WNHNN and SYGVQD (reference sequence). Trimming cost V 2 bases and J 1 base, with 5 bases left between them. The CDR3 coding sequence is TGCGCCAGCAGTGAGACGAGGAACACTGAAGCTTTCTTT. Translating it yields CASSETRNTEAFF.

The rearrangement links TRBV18 to TRBJ1-4; TRBD1 matches 9 bases. In germline, CDR1 is KGHSH, CDR2 LQKENI. CDR3 length: 17 amino acids. V dropped 3 bases and J dropped 5; count of bases not matched to a gene: 10. The CDR3 sequence is CASSPIRQGGGNEKLFF. CDR3 DNA sequence: TGTGCCAGCTCACCTATCCGACAGGGGGGCGGAAATGAAAAACTGTTTTTT.